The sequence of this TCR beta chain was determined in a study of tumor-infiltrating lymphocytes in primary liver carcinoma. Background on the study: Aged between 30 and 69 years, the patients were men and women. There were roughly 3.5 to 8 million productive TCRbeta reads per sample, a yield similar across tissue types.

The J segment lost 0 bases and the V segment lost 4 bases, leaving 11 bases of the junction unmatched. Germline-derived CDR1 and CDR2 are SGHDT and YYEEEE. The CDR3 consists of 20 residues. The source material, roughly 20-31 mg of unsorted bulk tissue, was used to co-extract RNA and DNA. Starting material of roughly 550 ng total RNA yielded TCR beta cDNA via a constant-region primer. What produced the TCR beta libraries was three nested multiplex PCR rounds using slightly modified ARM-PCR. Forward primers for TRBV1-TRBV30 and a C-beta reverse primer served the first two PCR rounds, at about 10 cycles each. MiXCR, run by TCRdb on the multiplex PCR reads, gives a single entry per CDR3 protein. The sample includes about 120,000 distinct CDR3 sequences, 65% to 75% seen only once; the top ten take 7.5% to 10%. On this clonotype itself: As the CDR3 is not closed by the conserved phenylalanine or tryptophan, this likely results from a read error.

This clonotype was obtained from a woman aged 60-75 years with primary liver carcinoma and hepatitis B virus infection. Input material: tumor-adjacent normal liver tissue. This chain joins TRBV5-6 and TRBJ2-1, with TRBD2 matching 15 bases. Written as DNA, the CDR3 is TGTGCCAGCAGCATCGGTTCGGGACTAGCGGGAGGTAGCTCCTACAATGAGCAGTTCTTA. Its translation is CASSIGSGLAGGSSYNEQFL.